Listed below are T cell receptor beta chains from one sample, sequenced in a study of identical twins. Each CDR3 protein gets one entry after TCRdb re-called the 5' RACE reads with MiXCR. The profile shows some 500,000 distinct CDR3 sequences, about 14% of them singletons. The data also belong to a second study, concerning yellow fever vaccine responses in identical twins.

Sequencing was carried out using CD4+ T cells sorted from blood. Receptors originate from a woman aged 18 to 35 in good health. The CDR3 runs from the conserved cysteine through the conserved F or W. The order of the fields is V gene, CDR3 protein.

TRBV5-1,CASSLTPSGGASTDTQYF
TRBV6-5,CASSSQGRTSYEQYF
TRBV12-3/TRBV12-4,CTSSPTNRTSGQPYEQYF
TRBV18,CASSPGDEQFF
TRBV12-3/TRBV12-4,CASGGTLSYNEQFF
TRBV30,CAWSVGGSGANVLTF
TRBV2,CASSERSMNTEAFF
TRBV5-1,CASSLFSSGRGANYEQYF
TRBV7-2,CASSFRNLADGYEQYF
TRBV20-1,CSASRGSQPQHF
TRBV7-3,CASSRYSTGDNEQFF
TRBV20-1,CSAKGSPVGYTEAFF
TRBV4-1,CASSPQEGRETQYF
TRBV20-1,CSANWPLGTDTQYF
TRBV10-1,CASSRRGQRETGDTQYF
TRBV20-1,CSARRLGGAVNEQYF
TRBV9,CASSVWGQDNSPLHF
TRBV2,CASSEIREAEQYF
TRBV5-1,CASSQDNSLSTGELFF
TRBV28,CASRLRGRGNQPQHF
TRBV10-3,CAISGTDYEQFF
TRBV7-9,CASSSGLAALNEQFF
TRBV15,CATSTDPGVMKYF
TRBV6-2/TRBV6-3,CASRTGTGYFEQYF
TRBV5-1,CASSLGRTGKTEAFF
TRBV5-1,CASSLAVNEQFF
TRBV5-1,CASSLAWSADEQYF
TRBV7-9,CASAVTDTQYF
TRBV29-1,CSVETGRQETQYF
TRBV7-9,CASSLAPSEAFF
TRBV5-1,CASSPPSGAHHTQYF
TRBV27,CASSRDRALDEQYF
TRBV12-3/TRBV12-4,CASSWPSGYTDTQYF
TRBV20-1,CSARDGKRSYNSPLHF
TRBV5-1,CASSLTGTGSGANVLTF
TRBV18,CASSPLRVANTGELFF
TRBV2,CASRGDGNTGELFF
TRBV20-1,CSAIRQGSTDTQYF
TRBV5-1,CASSRRRRGATHNEQFF
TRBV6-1,CASRPGGDSYNEQFF
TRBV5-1,CASSLETSAALEQFF
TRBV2,CASSEIGGDEQFF
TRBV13,CASSVYSGGQETQYF
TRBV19,CASTPDGAGELFF
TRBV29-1,CSVEGAINEQFF
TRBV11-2,CASSTLQAGNTGELFF
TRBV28,CASSHLGQFF
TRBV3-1,CASSQVRAGGTGELFF
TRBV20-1,CSASGSSAGGPGVENEQFF